The rows below give T cell receptor beta chains drawn from one sample of a study of Ad26.COV2.S vaccination and SARS-CoV-2 variants. Method: immunoSEQ multiplex PCR; TCRdb's copy keeps in-frame clones and lacks some. The sample has tens of thousands of clones, roughly 80% seen once. Sequenced material: peripheral blood, taken after recovery from COVID-19. Receptors were obtained from a human donor who had recovered from COVID-19. Both conserved end residues are part of each CDR3. Fields, in order: clone size, V gene, J gene, D gene, CDR3 protein, CDR3 DNA. A D gene is named only where the DNA matches it firmly. Only some rows state a clone size, as once, few, many or a class for expanded clones.

size: NA
V: TRBV6-6
J: TRBJ2-3
D: NA
CDR3: CASSESDTQYF
DNA: TGTGCCAGCAGTGAATCGGATACGCAGTATTTT

size: NA
V: TRBV6-6
J: TRBJ2-2
D: NA
CDR3: CASSYLIGRTGELFF
DNA: TGTGCCAGCAGTTACCTGATAGGTCGGACCGGGGAGCTGTTTTTT

size: NA
V: TRBV2
J: TRBJ1-2
D: TRBD1
CDR3: CASMIRTGPGYTF
DNA: TGTGCCAGCATGATTCGGACAGGGCCTGGCTACACCTTC

size: NA
V: TRBV5-1
J: TRBJ1-4
D: NA
CDR3: CASGQLTTNEKLFF
DNA: TGCGCCAGCGGACAGCTTACAACTAATGAAAAACTGTTTTTT

size: NA
V: TRBV24-1
J: TRBJ2-3
D: TRBD2
CDR3: CATSDFGTSGITDTQYF
DNA: TGTGCCACCAGTGACTTCGGGACTAGCGGGATTACAGATACGCAGTATTTT

size: NA
V: TRBV5-5
J: TRBJ1-1
D: NA
CDR3: CASSPDRLNTEAFF
DNA: TGTGCCAGCAGCCCAGACAGGCTGAACACTGAAGCTTTCTTT

size: NA
V: TRBV27
J: TRBJ1-4
D: NA
CDR3: CASSSGGQQGEKLFF
DNA: TGTGCCAGCAGTTCCGGCGGACAGCAGGGTGAAAAACTGTTTTTT

size: NA
V: TRBV7-8
J: TRBJ1-1
D: NA
CDR3: CASSRAIDTEAFF
DNA: TGTGCCAGCAGCAGGGCTATCGACACTGAAGCTTTCTTT

size: NA
V: TRBV9
J: TRBJ2-7
D: NA
CDR3: CASSGSGQPYEQYF
DNA: TGTGCCAGCAGCGGGTCGGGACAACCTTACGAGCAGTACTTC

size: NA
V: TRBV2
J: TRBJ1-1
D: TRBD1
CDR3: CASTGTANTEAFF
DNA: TGTGCCAGTACTGGGACAGCGAACACTGAAGCTTTCTTT

size: once
V: TRBV12-5
J: TRBJ1-1
D: NA
CDR3: CASGPPGSREAFF
DNA: TGTGCTAGTGGACCTCCAGGGTCGCGTGAAGCTTTCTTT

size: NA
V: TRBV11-2
J: TRBJ1-2
D: NA
CDR3: CASSPLTGSRTNYGYTF
DNA: TGTGCCAGCAGCCCCCTCACAGGGAGCAGAACTAACTATGGCTACACCTTC

size: NA
V: TRBV12-5
J: TRBJ1-2
D: NA
CDR3: CASGLVQHNYGYTF
DNA: TGTGCTAGTGGTTTGGTACAACACAACTATGGCTACACCTTC

size: NA
V: TRBV10-3
J: TRBJ1-2
D: TRBD1
CDR3: CAISGTGVGYGYTF
DNA: TGTGCCATCAGTGGGACAGGGGTCGGCTATGGCTACACCTTC

size: NA
V: TRBV4-2
J: TRBJ2-1
D: NA
CDR3: CASRSLSGEHEQFF
DNA: TGTGCCAGCAGAAGTCTTTCAGGCGAGCATGAGCAGTTCTTC

size: NA
V: TRBV30
J: TRBJ1-5
D: NA
CDR3: CAWRPGFNQPQHF
DNA: TGTGCCTGGAGACCGGGCTTCAATCAGCCCCAGCATTTT

size: once
V: TRBV29-1
J: TRBJ1-4
D: NA
CDR3: CSGGSGAGEKLFF
DNA: TGCAGCGGAGGCTCGGGGGCCGGTGAAAAACTGTTTTTT

size: NA
V: TRBV28
J: TRBJ1-2
D: NA
CDR3: CASSLTQTRRRAGYTF
DNA: TGTGCCAGCAGTTTAACGCAGACCAGGAGGAGGGCTGGCTACACCTTC

size: NA
V: TRBV7-9
J: TRBJ1-4
D: NA
CDR3: CASSLARLGPTNEKLFF
DNA: TGTGCCAGCAGCTTAGCGAGGCTTGGGCCAACTAATGAAAAACTGTTTTTT

size: NA
V: TRBV5-1
J: TRBJ1-2
D: NA
CDR3: CASSLQDVGRVGYTF
DNA: TGCGCCAGCAGCCTCCAGGATGTGGGCAGGGTCGGCTACACCTTC

size: NA
V: TRBV12-5
J: TRBJ1-6
D: TRBD1
CDR3: CASGPGGVDSPLHF
DNA: TGTGCTAGTGGCCCAGGGGGGGTAGATTCACCCCTCCACTTT

size: NA
V: TRBV4-1
J: TRBJ1-2
D: NA
CDR3: CASSQGDLGYTF
DNA: TGCGCCAGCAGCCAGGGGGACCTGGGCTACACCTTC

size: NA
V: TRBV6-2/TRBV6-3
J: TRBJ2-3
D: TRBD1
CDR3: CASSSHPTGGTDTQYF
DNA: TGTGCCAGCAGTTCCCATCCGACAGGGGGCACAGATACGCAGTATTTT

size: NA
V: TRBV6-6
J: TRBJ1-5
D: TRBD1
CDR3: CASSPRDRGLGNQPQHF
DNA: TGTGCCAGCAGTCCCCGGGACAGGGGGCTGGGCAATCAGCCCCAGCATTTT

size: NA
V: TRBV19
J: TRBJ1-2
D: TRBD1
CDR3: CASTGDRTFNYGYTF
DNA: TGTGCCAGTACCGGGGACAGGACGTTTAACTATGGCTACACCTTC

size: NA
V: TRBV2
J: TRBJ2-7
D: TRBD1
CDR3: CASSEGRGPYEQYF
DNA: TGTGCCAGCAGTGAGGGCAGGGGGCCCTACGAGCAGTACTTC

size: NA
V: TRBV18
J: TRBJ2-5
D: NA
CDR3: CASSPRDSGLDETQYF
DNA: TGTGCCAGCTCACCCCGGGACTCCGGCCTGGATGAGACCCAGTACTTC

size: NA
V: TRBV6-1
J: TRBJ1-3
D: TRBD1
CDR3: CASSVGQLLYSGNTIYF
DNA: TGTGCCAGCAGTGTGGGACAGCTACTATACTCTGGAAACACCATATATTTT

size: NA
V: TRBV6-5
J: TRBJ1-1
D: TRBD1
CDR3: CASRPDRVRVTEAFF
DNA: TGTGCCAGCAGACCGGACAGGGTCCGGGTCACTGAAGCTTTCTTT

size: NA
V: TRBV7-9
J: TRBJ1-1
D: TRBD1
CDR3: CASSWTGVNTEAFF
DNA: TGTGCCAGCAGCTGGACAGGGGTAAACACTGAAGCTTTCTTT

size: NA
V: TRBV19
J: TRBJ2-3
D: NA
CDR3: CASSTWPTDTQYF
DNA: TGTGCCAGTAGTACTTGGCCCACAGATACGCAGTATTTT

size: once
V: TRBV12-3/TRBV12-4
J: TRBJ1-1
D: NA
CDR3: CASSLGGHEAFF
DNA: TGTGCCAGCAGTTTGGGTGGACATGAAGCTTTCTTT

size: NA
V: TRBV7-2
J: TRBJ2-3
D: NA
CDR3: CASSSRLLVPDTQYF
DNA: TGTGCCAGCAGCTCCCGACTGTTAGTTCCAGATACGCAGTATTTT

size: NA
V: TRBV7-2
J: TRBJ2-1
D: NA
CDR3: CASSLAIGPVIYNEQFF
DNA: TGTGCCAGCAGCTTAGCGATAGGACCAGTGATCTACAATGAGCAGTTCTTC

size: NA
V: TRBV27
J: TRBJ2-1
D: TRBD2
CDR3: CASSSRTSGNEQFF
DNA: TGTGCCAGCAGTTCCCGGACTAGCGGCAATGAGCAGTTCTTC

size: NA
V: TRBV9
J: TRBJ1-2
D: NA
CDR3: CASSSQLQAYGYTF
DNA: TGTGCCAGCAGCTCCCAGCTTCAAGCCTATGGCTACACCTTC

size: NA
V: TRBV27
J: TRBJ1-5
D: NA
CDR3: CASAGPQHGQPQHF
DNA: TGTGCCAGCGCGGGACCTCAACACGGTCAGCCCCAGCATTTT

size: NA
V: TRBV6-5
J: TRBJ1-1
D: TRBD1
CDR3: CASSITPTGEDEAFF
DNA: TGTGCCAGCAGTATTACTCCGACAGGGGAAGATGAAGCTTTCTTT

size: NA
V: TRBV9
J: TRBJ2-3
D: NA
CDR3: CASSGSSPDTQYF
DNA: TGTGCCAGCAGCGGCTCCTCGCCAGATACGCAGTATTTT

size: NA
V: TRBV6-5
J: TRBJ1-1
D: NA
CDR3: CASKIGGTEAFF
DNA: TGTGCCAGCAAAATTGGGGGGACTGAAGCTTTCTTT

size: few
V: TRBV9
J: TRBJ1-6
D: NA
CDR3: CASSVAKGNLHF
DNA: TGTGCCAGCAGCGTAGCTAAGGGTAACCTCCACTTT

size: NA
V: TRBV14
J: TRBJ2-1
D: NA
CDR3: CASSQATYNEQFF
DNA: TGTGCCAGCAGCCAAGCGACTTACAATGAGCAGTTCTTC

size: NA
V: TRBV10-3
J: TRBJ2-7
D: NA
CDR3: CAISESLASSYEQYF
DNA: TGTGCCATCAGTGAGTCGCTCGCGAGCTCCTACGAGCAGTACTTC

size: NA
V: TRBV24-1
J: TRBJ2-5
D: TRBD1
CDR3: CATSVRSGTGSRETQYF
DNA: TGTGCCACCAGTGTCCGATCCGGGACAGGGAGTCGGGAGACCCAGTACTTC

size: few
V: TRBV4-1
J: TRBJ1-6
D: NA
CDR3: CASSQDGQVNSPLHF
DNA: TGCGCCAGCAGCCAAGATGGGCAGGTTAATTCACCCCTCCACTTT

size: NA
V: TRBV7-9
J: TRBJ1-2
D: NA
CDR3: CASSLGGEQGYTF
DNA: TGTGCCAGCAGCTTAGGAGGGGAACAAGGCTACACCTTC

size: NA
V: TRBV14
J: TRBJ1-1
D: TRBD1
CDR3: CASSPRTGRTEAFF
DNA: TGTGCCAGCAGCCCTCGGACAGGCCGGACTGAAGCTTTCTTT

size: NA
V: TRBV3-1/TRBV3-2
J: TRBJ2-5
D: TRBD2
CDR3: CASSQGPVRAGGVRQYF
DNA: TGTGCCAGCAGCCAAGGTCCTGTTCGTGCCGGGGGGGTTCGCCAGTACTTC

size: NA
V: TRBV29-1
J: TRBJ2-7
D: TRBD2
CDR3: CSAVLAASSYEQYF
DNA: TGCAGCGCCGTTCTAGCGGCGAGCTCCTACGAGCAGTACTTC

size: NA
V: TRBV2
J: TRBJ1-1
D: NA
CDR3: CASRDPGRVVPEAFF
DNA: TGTGCCAGCAGAGACCCCGGCAGGGTGGTACCTGAAGCTTTCTTT

size: NA
V: TRBV25-1
J: TRBJ1-5
D: NA
CDR3: CASSDGDQPQHF
DNA: TGTGCCAGCAGTGATGGAGACCAGCCCCAGCATTTT

size: NA
V: TRBV5-1
J: TRBJ2-1
D: TRBD2
CDR3: CASSSSGNEQFF
DNA: TGCGCCAGCAGTTCTAGCGGCAATGAGCAGTTCTTC

size: NA
V: TRBV9
J: TRBJ2-1
D: TRBD2
CDR3: CASSVVEGGTYNEQFF
DNA: TGTGCCAGCAGCGTAGTTGAGGGAGGGACCTACAATGAGCAGTTCTTC

size: NA
V: TRBV5-8
J: TRBJ1-3
D: TRBD1
CDR3: CASSLAPGGSGNTIYF
DNA: TGTGCCAGCAGCTTAGCTCCAGGGGGATCTGGAAACACCATATATTTT

size: NA
V: TRBV5-6
J: TRBJ2-1
D: NA
CDR3: CASSLQSSYNEQFF
DNA: TGTGCCAGCAGCTTACAGAGCTCCTACAATGAGCAGTTCTTC

size: NA
V: TRBV7-8
J: TRBJ1-5
D: NA
CDR3: CASSLVGGRGSNQPQHF
DNA: TGTGCCAGCAGCTTAGTGGGGGGGCGAGGGAGCAATCAGCCCCAGCATTTT

size: NA
V: TRBV5-4
J: TRBJ1-3
D: NA
CDR3: CASSSIPGRGLSSGNTIYF
DNA: TGTGCCAGCAGCTCGATTCCGGGACGGGGTTTAAGCTCTGGAAACACCATATATTTT

size: NA
V: TRBV18
J: TRBJ2-3
D: TRBD2
CDR3: CASSPAGGRQDTQYF
DNA: TGTGCCAGCTCACCAGCGGGGGGGCGCCAAGATACGCAGTATTTT

size: once
V: TRBV7-9
J: TRBJ2-6
D: NA
CDR3: CASSLGSGSGANVLTF
DNA: TGTGCCAGCAGCTTGGGTTCCGGGTCTGGGGCCAACGTCCTGACTTTC

size: NA
V: TRBV7-2
J: TRBJ1-2
D: NA
CDR3: CASSAEPGHHYGYTF
DNA: TGTGCCAGCAGCGCCGAGCCGGGACACCACTATGGCTACACCTTC